These 29 T cell receptor beta chains came from one sample sequenced in a study of human T cells and chemical hapten exposure. The library attached unique molecular identifiers to individual cDNA molecules. TCRdb fed the reads into MiXCR, producing one record per CDR3 protein. The table lists around 120,000 distinct CDR3 sequences, more than 8.5% of them singletons, with 1.3% to 1.5% in the top ten. Extraction yielded total RNA from whole blood (unfractionated). Material: whole blood. These TCRs come from a human donor in good health. Some clones in this sample may be carry-over from other donors' samples.

This clonotype was seen a few times. The rearrangement links TRBV5-8 to TRBJ2-1, with 7 bases matching TRBD1. Germline CDR1 SGHTS, CDR2 YDEGEE. V lost 3 bases and J lost 1; bases outside the gene matches: 4. The CDR3 sequence is 15 residues long. CDR3 bases: TGTGCCAGCAGCTCAAAGGGGGCTTCCTACAATGAGCAGTTCTTC. This codes for CASSSKGASYNEQFF.

This clonotype was seen ten or more times. V gene TRBV6-5 combines with J gene TRBJ1-2; TRBD1 matches at 9 bases. Germline V gene sequence: CDR1 MNHEY, CDR2 SVGAGI. V gave up 6 bases and J gave up 2 bases; unmatched junction bases: 10. The CDR3 is 16 amino acids. CDR3 coding DNA: TGTGCCAGCAGCACCACAGGGGGCAGAGGGAACTATGGCTACACCTTC. This gives the protein CASSTTGGRGNYGYTF.

The J gene is TRBJ1-6, the V gene TRBV4-1; D remains unclear. V shed 0 bases and J shed 1 base, with 7 bases lying between them. The CDR3 totals 16 residues. The V gene's germline CDR1 is MGHRA and CDR2 YSYEKL. The DNA of the CDR3 is TGCGCCAGCAGCCAAGACAGAGCTTCCTATAATTCACCCCTCCACTTT. Amino acids: CASSQDRASYNSPLHF.

The chain couples TRBV4-3 to TRBJ2-7; tentative D call: TRBD1 (6 bases). The germline CDR1 and CDR2 sequences are LGHNA and YSLEER. Trimming removed 3 bases at V and 3 bases at J, with 15 bases between. This CDR3 has 15 residues. The CDR3 sequence is CASSHLFAGDYEQYF. The CDR3 nucleotides are TGCGCCAGCAGCCACCTCTTTGCAGGGGACTACGAGCAGTACTTC.

The chain recombines TRBV5-1 with TRBJ2-1; possible D gene TRBD1, 6 bases. This CDR3 region has 16 residues. Germline V gene sequence: CDR1 SGHRS, CDR2 YFSETQ. V lost 3 bases to trimming and J lost 1 base, with 14 bases between them. The CDR3 DNA reads as TGCGCCAGCAGCTGGATACAGGGTTCGTCCTACAATGAGCAGTTCTTC. It encodes CASSWIQGSSYNEQFF.

This clonotype was counted only a few times. CDR3 bases: TGTGCCAGCAGAGGACTAGCGGGGGCAATCCGGGAGCTGTTTTTT. This encodes CASRGLAGAIRELFF. The chain couples TRBV27 to TRBJ2-2, with TRBD2 matching 13 bases. The length of the CDR3 is 15 residues. V lost 6 bases to trimming and J lost 9 bases; unmatched junction nucleotides: 7. Germline assignment: CDR1 MNHEY and CDR2 SMNVEV (reference sequence).

CDR3 in amino acids: CSARGGARADTQYF. In nucleotides, the CDR3 is TGCAGTGCTAGGGGGGGGGCGAGGGCAGATACGCAGTATTTT. The chain combines TRBV20-1 with TRBJ2-3; TRBD2 is a possible D gene (7 bases). Germline assignment: CDR1 DFQATT and CDR2 SNEGSKA (reference sequence). The ends were cut back, 3 bases at V and 4 bases at J, with 14 bases in the middle. The length of the CDR3 is 14 residues.

This clonotype was counted between two and nine times. J is TRBJ2-4 and V is TRBV15; the D call may be TRBD1 or TRBD2 (5 bases each). This CDR3 spans 16 amino acids. Germline assignment: CDR1 LNHNV and CDR2 YYDKDF (reference sequence). The germline V and J ends were trimmed by 7 bases and 0 bases, with 16 bases remaining between them. The CDR3 DNA is TGTGCCACCACCGAGGGGCAGGGTCTAGCCAAAAACATTCAGTACTTC. Amino acids: CATTEGQGLAKNIQYF. Variable domain in full (rest from reference TRBV15 and TRBJ2-4): DAMVIQNPRYQVTQFGKPVTLSCSQTLNHNVMYWYQQKSSQAPKLLFHYYDKDFNNEADTPDNFQSRRPNTSFCFLDIRSPGLGDTAMYLCATTEGQGLAKNIQYFGAGTRLSVL.

The V gene is TRBV7-6, the J gene TRBJ1-1, with unresolved D. CDR1 and CDR2 (germline): SGHVS, FNYEAQ. Between the trimmed V and J ends, which lost 2 bases and 4 bases, there was a span of 8 bases. CDR3 length: 13 residues. The CDR3 DNA reads as TGTGCCAGCAGCTTAAAGATGGGCACTGAAGCTTTCTTT. It encodes CASSLKMGTEAFF.

The gene calls are TRBV3-1 and TRBJ2-3, with D hard to call. The CDR3 is made up of 12 amino acids. V was clipped by 1 base and J by 5 bases, with 4 bases between them. Germline-derived CDR1 and CDR2 are LGHDT and YNNKEL (reference sequence). The DNA of the CDR3 is TGTGCCAGCAGCCAAGGGCGAGATACGCAGTATTTT. Translation: CASSQGRDTQYF.

This sequence joins TRBV14 and TRBJ2-7, with 8 positions matching TRBD2. The CDR3 has 14 residues. V dropped 4 bases and J dropped 7; count of bases not matched to a gene: 9. Germline CDR1 SGHDN, CDR2 FVKESK. DNA for the CDR3: TGTGCCAGCAGCCCGTGGGCGGGGGGTACGGAGCAGTACTTC. The encoded protein is CASSPWAGGTEQYF.

This chain uses TRBV6-4 with TRBJ1-2, with 8 positions matching TRBD1. The CDR3 loop spans 14 amino acids. The V segment lost 6 bases and the J segment 4 bases; nucleotides outside the gene matches: 7. Per the germline V gene, CDR1 is MRHNA and CDR2 is SNTAGT. CDR3 nucleotides: TGTGCCAGCAGAGCAGGGGGCTCGGGCTATGGCTACACCTTC. This translates into CASRAGGSGYGYTF.

V usage is TRBV27 and J usage is TRBJ1-5; no clear D. This CDR3 is 14 amino acids long. With 9 bases removed from V and 5 bases from J, the gap between germline ends came to 17 bases. Per germline, CDR1 MNHEY and CDR2 SMNVEV (reference sequence). DNA of the CDR3: TGTGCCAGTAGTCCAAGAACTCCGGATCAGCCCCAGCATTTT. This gives the protein CASSPRTPDQPQHF.

This clonotype has at least ten counts. This chain links TRBV5-1 with TRBJ2-1; D uncertain. V was shortened by 4 bases and J by 3 bases, with 14 bases between the two germline ends. The CDR3 sequence is 15 residues long. Per the germline V gene, CDR1 is SGHRS and CDR2 is YFSETQ. The CDR3 DNA is TGCGCCAGCAGCCCGCTCTCTACCAACTACAATGAGCAGTTCTTC. Its protein is CASSPLSTNYNEQFF.

The chain employs TRBV6-5 and TRBJ1-1; possibly TRBD1 for D (5 bases). Germline values: CDR1 MNHEY, CDR2 SVGAGI. V gave up 6 bases and J gave up 4 bases, with 15 bases separating them. The CDR3 extends over 14 amino acids. The CDR3 region is CASSLQRGSTEAFF. The CDR3 nucleotides are TGTGCCAGCAGCCTACAACGGGGCAGCACTGAAGCTTTCTTT.

This clonotype has at least ten counts. V is TRBV7-6 and J is TRBJ2-1, with 8 positions matching TRBD1. The CDR3 contains 19 residues. Germline V CDR1 and CDR2: SGHVS, FNYEAQ. Losses at the gene ends were 3 bases for V and 8 bases for J; bases not matched to a gene: 21. CDR3 DNA: TGTGCCAGCAGCTTGGCAGGGGGCCTGGGAGTTAGAACGTATGATGAGCAGTTCTTC. It yields the protein CASSLAGGLGVRTYDEQFF.

This clonotype has only a few counts. The chain carries TRBV7-8 and TRBJ2-1; a possible D gene is TRBD2 (6 bases). Germline CDR1 is SGHVS and CDR2 is FQNEAQ. Between the trimmed V and J ends, which lost 2 bases and 0 bases, there was a span of 17 bases. The CDR3 consists of 18 residues. This CDR3 is CASSLRRERVSSYNEQFF. The CDR3 DNA is TGTGCCAGCAGCTTACGTAGGGAGCGGGTCAGCTCCTACAATGAGCAGTTCTTC.

There are many counts of this clonotype. The chain couples TRBV5-1 to TRBJ2-1; D not resolved. The CDR3 is 17 residues long. V lost 3 bases to trimming and J lost 0 bases, with 16 bases between them. CDR1 is SGHRS, CDR2 YFSETQ, per germline. CDR3 loop: CASSSTGFPSSYNEQFF. Written as DNA, the CDR3 is TGCGCCAGCAGCTCCACCGGGTTCCCGAGCTCCTACAATGAGCAGTTCTTC.

In its sample, this clonotype was seen a few times. The CDR3 is CASSFSGTGDNYGYTF. Here the CDR3 DNA reads TGTGCCAGCAGTTTTTCCGGGACAGGTGACAACTATGGCTACACCTTC. V usage is TRBV6-5 and J usage is TRBJ1-2, with TRBD1 matching over 8 bases. The CDR3 runs to 16 residues. Trimming removed 4 bases from V and 2 bases from J; junction bases left unmatched: 9. CDR1 is MNHEY, CDR2 SVGAGI, per germline.

This clonotype was seen a handful of times. V gene TRBV10-2 combines with J gene TRBJ2-1; 12 nucleotides line up with TRBD2. Germline CDR1 and CDR2: WSHSY and SAAADI. V trimming: 6 bases; J trimming: 0 bases; junction bases outside the gene matches: 0. The CDR3 is 15 amino acids. The CDR3 protein is CASRLAGGSYNEQFF. CDR3 DNA sequence: TGCGCCAGCAGACTAGCGGGAGGCTCCTACAATGAGCAGTTCTTC.

This clonotype was recorded many times. This chain links TRBV19 with TRBJ1-2; 8 bases map to TRBD1. The germline CDR1 and CDR2 sequences are LNHDA and SQIVND (reference sequence). V trimming: 10 bases; J trimming: 6 bases; junction bases outside the gene matches: 7. CDR3 size: 12 residues. The CDR3 reads CATKTGDHGYTF. CDR3 DNA sequence: TGTGCCACCAAGACAGGGGACCATGGCTACACCTTC.

This clonotype was seen repeatedly, ten times or more. The chain recombines TRBV29-1 with TRBJ2-4; D is ambiguous. The germline V gene encodes CDR1 SQVTM and CDR2 ANQGSEA. Trimming pared 3 bases from V and 1 base from J, leaving 13 bases between. The CDR3 has 15 amino acids. CDR3 nucleotide sequence: TGCAGCGTTGATGGTAGGGCCGGGGCCAAAAACATTCAGTACTTC. Its protein product is CSVDGRAGAKNIQYF.

This clonotype was observed a few times. The V call is TRBV7-9, the J call TRBJ2-5, with D possibly matching TRBD2 (6 bases). Trimming pared 2 bases from V and 5 bases from J, leaving 12 bases between. The CDR3 sequence is 14 residues long. Per the germline V gene, CDR1 is SEHNR and CDR2 is FQNEAQ (reference sequence). CDR3 DNA: TGTGCCAGCAGCTTATCGGGAGTGGAGGAGACCCAGTACTTC. This codes for CASSLSGVEETQYF.

This clonotype was seen ten or more times. The V gene is TRBV7-9, the J gene TRBJ1-6; D is unclear. The CDR3 has 13 residues. V lost 5 bases to trimming and J lost 7 bases, with 9 bases between them. Germline loops: CDR1 SEHNR, CDR2 FQNEAQ (reference sequence). The CDR3 coding sequence is TGTGCCAGCAGCCGCACCTCAAATTCACCCCTCCACTTT. Protein: CASSRTSNSPLHF.

This chain joins TRBV6-1 and TRBJ1-1; D is possibly TRBD1 (5 bases). Germline V gene data show CDR1 as MNHNS and CDR2 as SASEGT. The CDR3 has 14 amino acids. The V end was cut by 4 bases, the J end by 5 bases, with 14 bases between. The CDR3 nucleotides are TGTGCCAGCAGTGCGTCGGACGGGGGGACTGAAGCTTTCTTT. It is translated as CASSASDGGTEAFF.

This clonotype was recorded at least ten times. V is TRBV14 and J is TRBJ1-2; no clear D gene. The germline V gene has CDR1 SGHDN and CDR2 FVKESK. The CDR3 is made up of 13 amino acids. V was shortened by 6 bases and J by 3 bases, with 11 bases between the two germline ends. In DNA, the CDR3 is TGTGCCAGCAGTCCCCGAACAGACTATGGCTACACCTTC. Its translation is CASSPRTDYGYTF.

This clonotype was recorded a few times. The chain has TRBV6-1 and TRBJ2-1; 7 bases fit TRBD2. Germline V gene lookup returns CDR1 MNHNS and CDR2 SASEGT. V was clipped by 6 bases and J by 9 bases; unmatched bases: 8. This CDR3 spans 13 amino acids. The DNA of the CDR3 is TGTGCCAGCAGGGGCAGCGGGATGGGTGAGCAGTTCTTC. Translating it yields CASRGSGMGEQFF.

This clonotype appeared many times. The rearrangement joins TRBV2 to TRBJ1-6; maybe TRBD1 (5 bases). The V gene lost 11 bases and the J gene lost 5 bases, with 19 bases spanning the gap. This CDR3 has 15 residues. Per the germline V gene, CDR1 is SNHLY and CDR2 is FYNNEI. The CDR3 reads CASLRRGLNNSPLHF. CDR3 nucleotides: TGTGCCTCCTTACGTCGGGGACTGAATAATTCACCCCTCCACTTT.

This clonotype was seen a few times. The rearrangement links TRBV5-6 to TRBJ2-1; D is ambiguous. CDR3 size: 13 residues. V lost 5 bases, J lost 10 bases, and 16 bases lay in between. Germline values: CDR1 SGHDT, CDR2 YYEEEE. CDR3 protein: CASSFPLDPEQFF. The CDR3 bases are TGTGCCAGCAGTTTCCCTCTGGATCCAGAGCAGTTCTTC.